This T cell receptor (beta chain) derives from a study of blood T cell repertoires in COVID-19. Clones were read by immunoSEQ multiplex PCR, and TCRdb kept only the in-frame ones, dropping some. The data hold some 70,000 clones, with 85% observed a single time. This clone was recorded once. The V gene end was trimmed by 0 bases and the J gene end by 1 base; junction bases not matched to a gene: 4. CDR1 SGHTS and CDR2 YDEGEE come from the germline V gene. This CDR3 is built from 17 residues. This chain connects TRBV5-8 to TRBJ1-1; TRBD1 aligns across 12 bases. The receptor was isolated from an elderly man with acute or convalescent COVID-19. Sequences were obtained from peripheral blood. The CDR3 coding sequence is TGTGCCAGCAGCTTGGTGGGACAGGGGGCGCAGAACACTGAAGCTTTCTTT. Its translation: CASSLVGQGAQNTEAFF.